A selection of T cell receptor beta chains follows, all from one sample in a study of blood T cell repertoires in COVID-19. The protocol was immunoSEQ multiplex PCR, while the TCRdb copy is restricted to in-frame clones and leaves out a portion. This table has 150,000 to 200,000 clones, approximately 91% appearing once. The material sequenced was PBMCs or T cells enriched from blood (not recorded which). The receptors originated from a woman aged 18-29 years who had recovered from COVID-19. The CDR3 runs from the conserved cysteine through the conserved F or W. Fields, in order: CDR3 length, J gene, D gene, V gene, clone size, CDR3 protein, CDR3 DNA. A D gene is named only where the DNA matches it firmly. Size tells how often a clone was seen (once, few, many) or the class of an expanded clone, and some rows leave it out.

15 | TRBJ2-1 | NA | TRBV3-1/TRBV3-2 | NA | CASSQERLVRDEQFF | TGTGCCAGCAGCCAAGAAAGGCTAGTGCGGGATGAGCAGTTCTTC
12 | TRBJ2-1 | NA | TRBV5-1 | NA | CASSVDLLEQFF | TGCGCCAGCAGCGTGGACTTGCTGGAGCAGTTCTTC
14 | TRBJ1-2 | TRBD1 | TRBV3-1/TRBV3-2 | NA | CATTSSGGSFGYTF | TGTGCCACTACTTCCTCAGGGGGCTCTTTTGGCTACACCTTC
11 | TRBJ1-6 | NA | TRBV30 | NA | CAWSQNSPLHF | TGTGCCTGGAGCCAAAATTCACCCCTCCACTTT
14 | TRBJ1-5 | NA | TRBV6-5 | NA | CASSLPQEGQPQHF | TGTGCCAGCAGTCTCCCACAGGAAGGTCAGCCCCAGCATTTT
17 | TRBJ2-1 | TRBD2 | TRBV14 | NA | CASSQALAGPQGNEQFF | TGTGCCAGCAGCCAAGCGCTAGCGGGACCCCAGGGTAATGAGCAGTTCTTC
12 | TRBJ1-1 | NA | TRBV7-9 | NA | CASSSPRNEAFF | TGTGCCAGCAGCTCCCCCAGGAATGAAGCTTTCTTT
13 | TRBJ2-7 | TRBD2 | TRBV27 | NA | CASMEAGGSEQYF | TGTGCCAGCATGGAAGCGGGAGGTTCCGAGCAGTACTTC
14 | TRBJ2-1 | NA | TRBV7-2 | NA | CASSPQGWNNEQFF | TGTGCCAGCAGCCCGCAGGGTTGGAACAATGAGCAGTTCTTC
14 | TRBJ2-7 | NA | TRBV7-2 | NA | CASRESLTSYEQYF | TGTGCCAGCAGGGAGTCACTAACATCCTACGAGCAGTACTTC
14 | TRBJ1-1 | NA | TRBV6-5 | many | CASSPGQPDTEAFF | TGTGCCAGCAGTCCAGGACAGCCCGACACTGAAGCTTTCTTT
12 | TRBJ1-4 | TRBD1 | TRBV30 | NA | CAWSAGQGKLFF | TGTGCCTGGAGTGCCGGACAGGGAAAACTGTTTTTT
14 | TRBJ1-6 | NA | TRBV5-4 | once | CASSLSRGYSPLHF | TGTGCCAGCAGCTTGAGCAGGGGCTATTCACCCCTCCACTTT
13 | TRBJ2-7 | TRBD1 | TRBV28 | NA | CASSPGTVYEQYF | TGTGCCAGCAGTCCCGGGACAGTCTACGAGCAGTACTTC
14 | TRBJ2-1 | NA | TRBV11-2 | NA | CASSLAGVQSEQFF | TGTGCCAGCAGCTTGGCAGGGGTTCAGAGTGAGCAGTTCTTC
15 | TRBJ2-7 | TRBD2 | TRBV24-1 | NA | CATSDSGTSSYEQYF | TGTGCCACCAGTGATTCCGGGACTAGTTCCTACGAGCAGTACTTC
14 | TRBJ1-1 | NA | TRBV18 | NA | CASLPRGQNTEAFF | TGTGCCAGCTTACCCAGGGGCCAGAACACTGAAGCTTTCTTT
14 | TRBJ2-3 | TRBD1 | TRBV6-5 | NA | CATTGQGVTDTQYF | TGTGCCACTACAGGACAGGGTGTCACAGATACGCAGTATTTT
17 | TRBJ1-1 | NA | TRBV7-9 | NA | CASSFSQGIGLNTEAFF | TGTGCCAGCAGCTTCAGTCAGGGGATAGGATTGAACACTGAAGCTTTCTTT
12 | TRBJ2-1 | NA | TRBV25-1 | NA | CASSEYSTRQFF | TGTGCCAGCAGTGAATACAGCACTAGACAGTTCTTC
17 | TRBJ2-1 | TRBD1 | TRBV27 | NA | CASSRGTAYSSYNEQFF | TGTGCCAGCAGTCGAGGGACAGCCTACAGCTCCTACAATGAGCAGTTCTTC
21 | TRBJ2-3 | TRBD1 | TRBV28 | few | CASSFVMVWGQGGTSTDTQYF | TGTGCCAGCAGTTTCGTTATGGTTTGGGGACAGGGTGGGACTAGCACAGATACGCAGTATTTT
15 | TRBJ2-5 | NA | TRBV6-1 | few | CASSEAGQAHETQYF | TGTGCCAGCAGTGAAGCGGGGCAGGCGCATGAGACCCAGTACTTC
15 | TRBJ2-7 | NA | TRBV7-6 | NA | CASSLNERATYEQYF | TGTGCCAGCAGCTTGAACGAGCGGGCTACTTACGAGCAGTACTTC
13 | TRBJ2-5 | NA | TRBV7-3 | NA | CASSLGPDETQYF | TGTGCCAGCAGCTTAGGGCCTGACGAGACCCAGTACTTC
14 | TRBJ1-4 | NA | TRBV5-4 | NA | CASSLPGVKEKLFF | TGTGCCAGCAGCCTACCCGGAGTGAAGGAAAAACTGTTTTTT
17 | TRBJ1-2 | NA | TRBV30 | NA | CAWSSATVARWDYGYTF | TGTGCCTGGAGCTCAGCCACAGTGGCCCGATGGGACTATGGCTACACCTTC
17 | TRBJ1-4 | NA | TRBV7-9 | NA | CASSSRIRRSDNEKLFF | TGTGCCAGCAGCTCTAGGATCCGTAGATCCGATAATGAAAAACTGTTTTTT